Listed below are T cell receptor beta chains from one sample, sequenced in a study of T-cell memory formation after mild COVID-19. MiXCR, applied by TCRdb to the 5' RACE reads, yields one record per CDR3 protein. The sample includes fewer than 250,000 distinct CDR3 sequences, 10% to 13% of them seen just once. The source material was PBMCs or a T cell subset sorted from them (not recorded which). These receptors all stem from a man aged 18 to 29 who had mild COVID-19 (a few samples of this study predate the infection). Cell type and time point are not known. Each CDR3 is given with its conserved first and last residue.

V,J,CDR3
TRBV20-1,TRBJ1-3,CSAHTGAGNTIYF
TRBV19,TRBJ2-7,CASSIGGYEQYF
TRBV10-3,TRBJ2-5,CAISESGVETQYF
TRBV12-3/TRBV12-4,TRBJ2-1,CASRMGLAEGEQFF
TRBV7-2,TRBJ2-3,CASSVLAGGDNTQYF
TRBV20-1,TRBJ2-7,CSAGIVNEQYF
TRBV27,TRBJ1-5,CASGRDKGNQPQHF
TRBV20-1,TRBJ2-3,CSEGGRGTDTQYF
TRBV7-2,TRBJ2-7,CASSFGRYEQYF
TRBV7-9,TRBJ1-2,CASSLWANYGYTF
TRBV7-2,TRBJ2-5,CASRNSVSEAETQYF
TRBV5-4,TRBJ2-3,CASSSSGVDTQYF
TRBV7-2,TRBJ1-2,CASSSLPGQGLGYTF
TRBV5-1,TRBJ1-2,CASSLGSGRIYGYTF
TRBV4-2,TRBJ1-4,CASSQPPFNEKLFF
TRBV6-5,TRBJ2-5,CASSFSFGETQYF
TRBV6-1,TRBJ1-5,CASRNQGAANQPQHF